The present T cell receptor beta chain was sequenced within a study of CXCR3-negative and CXCR3-positive naive CD8 T cells. The length of the CDR3 is 15 residues. The germline gives CDR1 MNHEY, CDR2 SVGEGT. The study made its TRB cDNA libraries by 5' RACE, adding UMI labels. TCRdb re-called the 5' RACE reads and shows each CDR3 protein once, DNA omitted. The sample has about 56,000 distinct CDR3 sequences; the top ten hold 20% to 25%. Sequences were obtained from memory CD8+ T cells from blood. This clonotype was obtained from a human donor in good health. Some clones in this sample may be carry-over from other donors' samples. The chain employs TRBV6-2 or TRBV6-3 and TRBJ2-1; checking the TCRdb D call of TRBD1 is not possible without DNA. The CDR3 sequence is CASSQGQGPLAEQFF.